This T cell receptor (beta chain) was sequenced for a study of technical replicates of blood from several donors. Data came from immunoSEQ multiplex PCR; TCRdb stores just in-frame clones and leaves some out. Of about 72,000 clones listed, roughly 95% are singletons. The trim removed 4 bases at V and 6 bases at J, leaving 8 bases unmatched. CDR3 length: 16 amino acids. CDR1 MNHNS and CDR2 SASEGT come from the germline V gene. V usage is TRBV6-1 and J usage is TRBJ1-5; 11 bases align to TRBD1. Sequenced material: T cells isolated from PBMCs. The sequence came from a human donor in good health. The CDR3 nucleotides read TGTGCCAGCAGTGTAAACCCGGGACAGGGGGTTCAGCCCCAGCATTTT. Its translation: CASSVNPGQGVQPQHF.